Listed here are 31 T cell receptor beta chains from one sample, sequenced in a study of blood T cell repertoires in COVID-19. Method: immunoSEQ multiplex PCR; TCRdb's copy keeps in-frame clones and lacks some. Among 150,000 or so clones, around four fifths were seen once, and the ten largest hold 4.4%. The sequenced sample was PBMCs or T cells enriched from blood (not recorded which). The receptors stem from a woman aged 50 to 65 who had recovered from COVID-19.

The chain combines TRBV11-2 with TRBJ1-2; D gene uncertain. Trimming removed 2 bases from V and 2 bases from J, with 12 bases in between. The length of the CDR3 is 15 residues. Germline V gene lookup returns CDR1 SGHAT and CDR2 FQNNGV. CDR3 region: CASSLSEGSNYGYTF. CDR3 bases: TGTGCCAGCAGCTTAAGTGAGGGATCGAACTATGGCTACACCTTC.

This rearrangement joins TRBV2 to TRBJ2-1; a weak D match, TRBD1 (6 bases). V lost 6 bases and J lost 5, with 14 bases in between. Germline assignment: CDR1 SNHLY and CDR2 FYNNEI. CDR3 length equals 14 residues. This CDR3 reads CASRTATGNNEQFF. The CDR3 DNA is TGTGCCAGCAGGACAGCGACAGGTAACAATGAGCAGTTCTTC.

The chain is built from TRBV28 and TRBJ1-4, with D perhaps matching TRBD1 (5 bases). Germline V gene lookup returns CDR1 MDHEN and CDR2 SYDVKM. There are 14 residues in the CDR3. V lost 4 bases and J lost 7, with 13 bases in between. The CDR3 nucleotides read TGTGCCAGCAGTTCCACGACAGAACCTGAAAAACTGTTTTTT. Amino acids: CASSSTTEPEKLFF. The full variable domain, with the rest looked up from reference TRBV28 and TRBJ1-4, is DVKVTQSSRYLVKRTGEKVFLECVQDMDHENMFWYRQDPGLGLRLIYFSYDVKMKEKGDIPEGYSVSREKKERFSLILESASTNQTSMYLCASSSTTEPEKLFFGSGTQLSVL.

This clone was recorded a few times. The chain is built from TRBV5-1 and TRBJ2-3; tentatively, D is TRBD1 (6 bases). The CDR3 runs to 14 residues. Between the trimmed V and J ends, which lost 1 base and 5 bases, there was a span of 11 bases. Germline V lookup: CDR1 SGHRS, CDR2 YFSETQ. The CDR3 region has the DNA TGCGCCAGCAGCTTGAGCCCAGGGGAAGATACGCAGTATTTT. Its translation: CASSLSPGEDTQYF.

This sequence joins TRBV7-2 and TRBJ1-1; 9 positions match TRBD1. The CDR3 contains 15 residues. Germline loops: CDR1 SGHTA, CDR2 FQGNSA. The J segment lost 1 base and the V segment lost 3 bases, leaving 3 bases of the junction unmatched. In nucleotides, the CDR3 is TGTGCCAGCAGCTTTCGGGGACAGGGGAACACTGAAGCTTTCTTT. It translates to CASSFRGQGNTEAFF.

The gene calls are TRBV3-1 (or the pseudogene TRBV3-2) and TRBJ1-3; D gene unclear. Looked up from germline, CDR1 is LGHDT and CDR2 is YNNKEL (reference sequence). This CDR3 is built from 13 residues. V was trimmed by 7 bases and J by 5 bases, leaving 12 bases between them. CDR3 DNA sequence: TGTGCCAGCACCCCCGAGCCGCGAAACACCATATATTTT. Its translation: CASTPEPRNTIYF.

The V call is TRBV27, the J call TRBJ1-1; D ambiguous. The germline V gene encodes CDR1 MNHEY and CDR2 SMNVEV (reference sequence). Trimming pared 4 bases from V and 0 bases from J, leaving 9 bases between. The CDR3 covers 14 residues. CDR3 region: CASSSRALNTEAFF. CDR3 coding DNA: TGTGCCAGCAGTTCGCGGGCGTTGAACACTGAAGCTTTCTTT.

This clone showed up just once. The rearrangement links TRBV11-2 to TRBJ2-1; 9 bases agree with TRBD1. Germline lookup yields CDR1 SGHAT and CDR2 FQNNGV. Losses at the gene ends were 6 bases for V and 0 bases for J; bases not matched to a gene: 6. The CDR3 length is 16 residues. CDR3 sequence (DNA): TGTGCCAGCAGGAGGGGACAGGGAAGCTCCTACAATGAGCAGTTCTTC. Translated: CASRRGQGSSYNEQFF.

This sequence joins TRBV11-2 and TRBJ2-3; TRBD1 agrees at 8 bases. CDR1 is SGHAT and CDR2 is FQNNGV in the germline V gene. This CDR3 has 15 residues. V was clipped by 5 bases and J by 2 bases; unmatched bases: 6. The CDR3 DNA reads as TGTGCCAGCAGCCACCGGACAGGGTACACAGATACGCAGTATTTT. Its translation is CASSHRTGYTDTQYF.

The chain joins TRBV19 to TRBJ2-2, with a tentative D call TRBD2 (5 bases). The germline V gene has CDR1 LNHDA and CDR2 SQIVND (reference sequence). The CDR3 is 14 amino acids. With 7 bases removed from V and 6 bases from J, the gap between germline ends came to 15 bases. The CDR3 spells CASNPGFFAGELFF. The CDR3 DNA follows: TGTGCCAGTAATCCGGGGTTCTTCGCCGGGGAGCTGTTTTTT. Full variable domain (rest looked up from reference TRBV19 and TRBJ2-2): DGGITQSPKYLFRKEGQNVTLSCEQNLNHDAMYWYRQDPGQGLRLIYYSQIVNDFQKGDIAEGYSVSREKKESFPLTVTSAQKNPTAFYLCASNPGFFAGELFFGEGSRLTVL.

This chain connects TRBV7-9 to TRBJ1-5; D remains unclear. CDR1 and CDR2 from the germline V gene are SEHNR and FQNEAQ (reference sequence). V gave up 5 bases and J gave up 0 bases, with 8 bases separating them. This CDR3 is 14 amino acids long. CDR3 amino acids: CASSPGLSNQPQHF. The CDR3 DNA reads as TGTGCCAGCAGCCCTGGACTTAGCAATCAGCCCCAGCATTTT.

The sample holds a few counts of this clone. The genes are TRBV9 and TRBJ2-3, with TRBD2 identical over 7 bases. The CDR3 is made up of 17 amino acids. CDR1 is SGDLS, CDR2 YYNGEE, per germline. V trimming: 3 bases; J trimming: 2 bases; junction bases outside the gene matches: 12. This CDR3 reads CASSGSKARETTDTQYF. The DNA of the CDR3 is TGTGCCAGCAGCGGGTCTAAGGCGCGGGAGACCACAGATACGCAGTATTTT.

The CDR3 sequence: CASSPSTGGREKLFF. In nucleotides, the CDR3 is TGTGCCAGCAGCCCTTCCACAGGGGGGCGGGAAAAACTGTTTTTT. V usage is TRBV7-2 and J usage is TRBJ1-4; TRBD1 matches 8 bases. The CDR3 totals 15 residues. V shed 5 bases, J shed 8 bases, and the junction held 10 bases outside the gene matches. From germline, CDR1 is SGHTA and CDR2 FQGNSA.

Only one count was recorded for this clone. The chain has TRBV6-5 and TRBJ2-1, with 11 bases aligning to TRBD1. V was clipped by 6 bases and J by 9 bases; unmatched bases: 7. Germline CDR1 reads MNHEY; CDR2 reads SVGAGI. The CDR3 runs to 14 residues. CDR3: CASRLGQGVGEQFF. CDR3 nucleotide sequence: TGTGCCAGCAGACTGGGACAGGGGGTGGGTGAGCAGTTCTTC.

The rearrangement links TRBV15 to TRBJ2-1; 7 bases agree with TRBD2. The junction had 5 bases not matched to a gene; V was cut back by 3 bases and J by 6 bases. The CDR3 length is 14 residues. Germline V gene lookup returns CDR1 LNHNV and CDR2 YYDKDF (reference sequence). CDR3 amino acids: CATSRHRGVNEQFF. The CDR3 region has the DNA TGTGCCACCAGCAGGCACCGGGGGGTCAATGAGCAGTTCTTC.

The CDR3 loop is CSARGGGSYGYTF. DNA of the CDR3: TGCAGCGCCCGAGGGGGGGGCAGCTATGGCTACACCTTC. This rearrangement joins TRBV29-1 to TRBJ1-2, with TRBD1 as a possible D gene (6 bases). This CDR3 has 13 amino acids. Germline CDR1 is SQVTM and CDR2 is ANQGSEA. Trimming removed 7 bases at V and 4 bases at J, with 16 bases between.

The genes are TRBV18 and TRBJ1-4; D unresolved. The CDR3 runs 16 residues. CDR1 is KGHSH and CDR2 is LQKENI in the germline V gene. V was trimmed by 3 bases and J by 5 bases, leaving 16 bases between them. The CDR3 DNA reads TGTGCCAGCTCACCCCTACGGGATAGAAAGAATGAAAAACTGTTTTTT. Its translation: CASSPLRDRKNEKLFF. Together with reference TRBV18 and TRBJ1-4, the CDR3 gives the full variable domain: NAGVMQNPRHLVRRRGQEARLRCSPMKGHSHVYWYRQLPEEGLKFMVYLQKENIIDESGMPKERFSAEFPKEGPSILRIQQVVRGDSAAYFCASSPLRDRKNEKLFFGSGTQLSVL.

This clone has just a few counts. The chain links TRBV5-1 to TRBJ1-1, with D maybe TRBD1 (6 bases). Per the germline V gene, CDR1 is SGHRS and CDR2 is YFSETQ. CDR3 length: 14 residues. V lost 4 bases and J 2 bases, leaving 12 bases between the germline ends. CDR3 nucleotides: TGCGCCAGCAGCGGTGGACAGCCCAACACTGAAGCTTTCTTT. This encodes CASSGGQPNTEAFF.

V is TRBV30 and J is TRBJ1-5; D gene ambiguous. Germline CDR1 reads GTSNPN; CDR2 reads SVGIG (reference sequence). With 2 bases removed from V and 2 bases from J, the gap between germline ends came to 7 bases. The CDR3 spans 13 residues. This chain's CDR3 is CAWSLGGNQPQHF. CDR3 DNA: TGTGCCTGGAGTCTCGGGGGCAATCAGCCCCAGCATTTT.

The chain carries TRBV11-2 and TRBJ2-2; 7 bases match TRBD2. CDR1 is SGHAT and CDR2 is FQNNGV in the germline V gene. CDR3 length equals 17 residues. J was trimmed by 0 bases and V by 2 bases; bases with no gene match: 6. In DNA, the CDR3 is TGTGCCAGCAGCTTATTTTCCGGGACTACGAACACCGGGGAGCTGTTTTTT. Protein sequence: CASSLFSGTTNTGELFF.

This clone has just one count. The CDR3 loop is CASGFTPSGGAYEQYV. CDR3 DNA sequence: TGTGCTAGTGGCTTCACCCCTAGCGGAGGGGCCTACGAGCAGTACGTC. The chain recombines TRBV12-5 with TRBJ2-7; TRBD2 matches 7 bases. Per the germline V gene, CDR1 is LGHNT and CDR2 is FRNRAP. This CDR3 region has 16 residues. Trimming at V came to 6 bases and at J to 2 bases, leaving 13 bases not matched to a gene.

The CDR3 here is CASSPGLEADTQYF. CDR3 bases: TGTGCCAGCTCACCGGGACTAGAAGCAGATACGCAGTATTTT. The chain employs TRBV18 and TRBJ2-3; TRBD2 matches at 8 bases. V was clipped by 3 bases and J by 4 bases; unmatched bases: 3. This CDR3 is built from 14 residues. Per the germline V gene, CDR1 is KGHSH and CDR2 is LQKENI.

The chain links TRBV4-2 to TRBJ2-1, with a possible D match to TRBD1 (5 bases). CDR1 and CDR2 from the germline V gene are LGHNA and YNFKEQ. This CDR3 region has 18 residues. Between the trimmed V and J ends, which lost 0 bases and 4 bases, there was a span of 19 bases. CDR3 in amino acids: CASSQDRARISVYNEQFF. The DNA for the CDR3 is TGTGCCAGCAGCCAAGACAGGGCGCGAATAAGTGTATACAATGAGCAGTTCTTC.

The V and J genes are TRBV11-3 and TRBJ2-5; a possible D gene is TRBD1 (7 bases). Trimming stripped 6 bases from V and 5 bases from J, with 16 bases between. This CDR3 has 14 residues. CDR1 and CDR2 from the germline V gene are SGHNT and YENEEA. CDR3 loop: CASSPGGRGETQYF. For the CDR3, the DNA is TGTGCCAGCAGTCCCGGGGGCAGGGGGGAGACCCAGTACTTC.

This clone has only a few counts. The rearrangement links TRBV7-2 to TRBJ1-1; 9 positions match TRBD1. The CDR3 is made up of 14 amino acids. In germline, CDR1 is SGHTA, CDR2 FQGNSA. V lost 2 bases to trimming and J lost 4 bases; unmatched junction nucleotides: 2. The chain's CDR3 is CASSLRQGVTEAFF. The DNA of the CDR3 is TGTGCCAGCAGCTTACGACAGGGGGTCACTGAAGCTTTCTTT.

V usage is TRBV28 and J usage is TRBJ2-3; 11 bases align to TRBD2. V lost 3 bases to trimming and J lost 2 bases; unmatched junction nucleotides: 4. The CDR3 is 16 amino acids. CDR1 and CDR2 from the germline V gene are MDHEN and SYDVKM. In DNA form, the CDR3 reads TGTGCCAGCAGTTTCTCACTAGCGGGGGTCACAGATACGCAGTATTTT. This translates into CASSFSLAGVTDTQYF.

This chain's CDR3 is CASSRDRSNEKLFF. The CDR3 coding sequence is TGTGCCAGCAGTAGAGACAGGAGTAATGAAAAACTGTTTTTT. The V call is TRBV2, the J call TRBJ1-4; perhaps TRBD1 as D (6 bases). CDR3 length: 14 residues. Germline lookup yields CDR1 SNHLY and CDR2 FYNNEI. The ends were cut back, 5 bases at V and 4 bases at J, with 11 bases in the middle.

This clone was detected once. The chain couples TRBV10-3 to TRBJ2-7; D may be TRBD1 (5 bases). Trimming shortened V by 10 bases and J by 2 bases, and 21 bases separated the two germline ends. Looked up from germline, CDR1 is ENHRY and CDR2 is SYGVKD. CDR3 length equals 15 residues. CDR3 sequence reads: CATKADSLGAYEQYV. CDR3 coding DNA: TGTGCCACGAAGGCCGACAGCCTTGGGGCCTACGAGCAGTACGTC.

The chain uses TRBV7-9 and TRBJ1-1; a possible D gene is TRBD1 (6 bases). CDR1 is SEHNR and CDR2 is FQNEAQ in the germline V gene (reference sequence). This CDR3 spans 11 amino acids. V was clipped by 4 bases and J by 8 bases, with 8 bases between them. The CDR3 DNA is TGTGCCAGCAGCTCCGGGACAGAAGCTTTCTTT. As protein: CASSSGTEAFF.

The chain is built from TRBV7-2 and TRBJ1-1, with D tentatively TRBD1 (6 bases). V shed 4 bases and J shed 8 bases, with 11 bases lying between them. This CDR3 spans 12 amino acids. Looked up from germline, CDR1 is SGHTA and CDR2 is FQGNSA. The CDR3 protein is CASSSNRDEAFF. The CDR3 coding sequence is TGTGCCAGCAGCTCAAACAGGGACGAAGCTTTCTTT. Combining the CDR3 with reference TRBV7-2 and TRBJ1-1 gives the whole variable domain GAGVSQSPSNKVTEKGKDVELRCDPISGHTALYWYRQSLGQGLEFLIYFQGNSAPDKSGLPSDRFSAERTGGSVSTLTIQRTQQEDSAVYLCASSSNRDEAFFGQGTRLTVV.

This chain joins TRBV27 and TRBJ1-5; tentatively, D is TRBD1 (6 bases). This CDR3 region has 14 residues. Between the trimmed V and J ends, which lost 5 bases and 8 bases, there was a span of 16 bases. Germline CDR1 and CDR2: MNHEY and SMNVEV (reference sequence). The CDR3, as DNA: TGTGCCAGCAGTCATCAGGGGTATATGGAGCCCCAGCATTTT. This encodes CASSHQGYMEPQHF.